The rows below give T cell receptor beta chains drawn from one sample of a study of blood T cell repertoires in COVID-19. Some clones are missing from TCRdb's copy, which holds only in-frame ones; the method was immunoSEQ multiplex PCR. The sample consists of 18,000 or so clones, about 88% of them appearing once. The sample was peripheral blood. The receptors come from a man between 40 and 49 years old with active COVID-19. CDR3s include the opening cysteine and the closing phenylalanine or tryptophan. The order of the fields is CDR3 length, V gene, clone size, D gene, J gene, CDR3 DNA, CDR3 protein. D genes are given only for firm matches. A clone size is listed for some rows: how often the clone was seen (once, few, many), or a class if it is expanded.

length: 16
V: TRBV19
size: -
D: TRBD1
J: TRBJ1-3
DNA: TGTGCCAGTAACCGGGCCGGGACAGGGGTTGGAAACACCATATATTTT
CDR3: CASNRAGTGVGNTIYF

length: 12
V: TRBV12-3/TRBV12-4
size: -
D: -
J: TRBJ2-7
DNA: TGTGCCAGCAGTTTGAACGGGAACGAGCAGTACTTC
CDR3: CASSLNGNEQYF

length: 16
V: TRBV27
size: -
D: TRBD1
J: TRBJ2-2
DNA: TGTGCCAGCAGTTTATCTGGGACAGGGGGCGCCGGGGAGCTGTTTTTT
CDR3: CASSLSGTGGAGELFF

length: 15
V: TRBV27
size: -
D: TRBD2
J: TRBJ2-7
DNA: TGTGCCAGCAGTCATAGCGGGAGTAACAGCTACGAGCAGTACTTC
CDR3: CASSHSGSNSYEQYF

length: 15
V: TRBV6-2/TRBV6-3
size: -
D: -
J: TRBJ1-4
DNA: TGTGCCAGCAGTTACGGCGAGGACTCTTATGAAAAACTGTTTTTT
CDR3: CASSYGEDSYEKLFF

length: 15
V: TRBV11-2
size: few
D: TRBD2
J: TRBJ2-7
DNA: TGTGCCAGCAGAAAACCCGGCGGGAGGGCCTACGAGCAGTACTTC
CDR3: CASRKPGGRAYEQYF

length: 13
V: TRBV6-5
size: -
D: TRBD1
J: TRBJ1-2
DNA: TGTGCCAGCAGTTTCACAGGGGGCAGAGGCTACACCTTC
CDR3: CASSFTGGRGYTF

length: 17
V: TRBV6-1
size: -
D: TRBD1
J: TRBJ1-3
DNA: TGTGCCAGCAGTGCCTTCTCCGGGACAGGGTATGGAAACACCATATATTTT
CDR3: CASSAFSGTGYGNTIYF

length: 18
V: TRBV5-1
size: -
D: TRBD2
J: TRBJ2-5
DNA: TGCGCCAGCAGCTTGGCCGGGCTAGCGGGAGGGGGCCAAGAGACCCAGTACTTC
CDR3: CASSLAGLAGGGQETQYF

length: 15
V: TRBV6-2/TRBV6-3
size: -
D: TRBD2
J: TRBJ2-5
DNA: TGTGCCAGCAGTCCCGCGGGACTAGCGATTGAGACCCAGTACTTC
CDR3: CASSPAGLAIETQYF

length: 13
V: TRBV11-3
size: -
D: -
J: TRBJ2-7
DNA: TGTGCCAGCAGCTCATTACAGGGTTACGAGCAGTACTTC
CDR3: CASSSLQGYEQYF

length: 17
V: TRBV13
size: -
D: TRBD2
J: TRBJ2-2
DNA: TGTGCCAGCAGCTTATTTACTAGCGGGATTGGCACCGGGGAGCTGTTTTTT
CDR3: CASSLFTSGIGTGELFF